The entry below describes one TCR beta chain. What it binds is unknown. The sample is drawn from a study of blood T cells in healthy people across ages. About the study: Per two T cells, about one barcoded beta molecule was captured through template switching.

Study results and limitations: TCR beta diversity correlated strongly with naive T cell percentage. Estimated diversity that came from one million T cells was considered an underestimate.

Primed by a sample-barcoded 5' primer and a J-beta primer mix, a second PCR proceeded for roughly 7 to 12 cycles. Samples each returned at least 2.5 million CDR3-containing paired-end reads. TCRdb recomputed calls from the 5' RACE reads with MiXCR, one row per CDR3 protein. The sample has fewer than 800,000 distinct CDR3 sequences; roughly 25% are singletons. Germline V lookup: CDR1 LGHNA, CDR2 YNFKEQ. This CDR3 contains 15 residues. Deletions cut 6 bases from V and 4 bases from J, with 18 bases between. The data were also submitted as part of a second study, on T cells of mothers and their children.

The specimen sequenced was blood. The chain couples TRBV4-2 to TRBJ2-5; TRBD2 might be the D (7 bases). This clonotype was obtained from a boy aged 10-17 years in good health. The CDR3 nucleotides are TGTGCCAGCAGGGAGTTACGGGGGGCCGTAGAGACCCAGTACTTC. It codes for CASRELRGAVETQYF.